The 20 T cell receptor beta chains presented below share a single source sample, sequenced in a study of T cell clusters in autoimmune cytopenias. One tube held mixed TRB-A and TRB-B primer pools for touch-down PCR. TCRdb reprocessed the multiplex PCR reads and keeps a single row for each CDR3 protein, giving no DNA. The table lists about 1,100 distinct CDR3 sequences. TRB was amplified from approximately 230 ng of peripheral blood genomic DNA per sample. The sequenced sample was peripheral blood. The receptors originated from a human donor with an autoimmune cytopenia or autoimmune hepatitis (not recorded which).

The chain recombines TRBV27 with TRBJ2-5. Germline V gene data show CDR1 as MNHEY and CDR2 as SMNVEV (reference sequence). The CDR3 spans 17 residues. The CDR3 reads CASSFRSGNWDQETQYF.

J is TRBJ1-2 and V is TRBV29-1; the TRBD1 assignment by TCRdb is unverifiable without DNA. Germline V lookup: CDR1 SQVTM, CDR2 ANQGSEA. The CDR3 extends over 14 amino acids. The CDR3 spells CSVFGQGHNYGYTF.

By frequency, this clonotype registers medium-sized. V usage is TRBV20-1 and J usage is TRBJ2-7. Germline V gene sequence: CDR1 DFQATT, CDR2 SNEGSKA (reference sequence). The CDR3 sequence is 12 residues long. The CDR3 spells CSARELASEQYF.

This clonotype is called medium-sized based on its frequency. The CDR3 spells CASSSPGLSYEQYF. The chain employs TRBV27 and TRBJ2-7; TCRdb selects TRBD2, and the lack of DNA leaves this call unchecked. CDR1 MNHEY and CDR2 SMNVEV come from the germline V gene (reference sequence). The CDR3 contains 14 residues.

Measured by frequency, this clonotype is large. The chain has TRBV19 and TRBJ1-3. CDR1 and CDR2 from the germline V gene are LNHDA and SQIVND (reference sequence). CDR3 size: 16 residues. This CDR3 reads CASSILMGLAGNTIYF.

CDR3 sequence: CASSVGGTDTQYF. The chain employs TRBV9 and TRBJ2-3. CDR1 is SGDLS and CDR2 is YYNGEE in the germline V gene. The CDR3 loop spans 13 amino acids.

This clonotype is large (0.1 to 1%) by frequency. The rearrangement joins TRBV5-4 to TRBJ1-6; TCRdb's D gene call, TRBD1, goes unchecked for lack of DNA. Germline lookup yields CDR1 SGHNT and CDR2 YYREEE (reference sequence). This CDR3 comprises 14 residues. CDR3 residues: CASSLRGSYSPLHF.

This CDR3 is CASSLGWDLKGDEQFF. V gene TRBV5-1 combines with J gene TRBJ2-1. Per the germline V gene, CDR1 is SGHRS and CDR2 is YFSETQ. The CDR3 loop spans 16 amino acids.

This clonotype is called medium-sized based on its frequency. The V gene is TRBV6-1, the J gene TRBJ1-2; TCRdb indicates TRBD1, and absent DNA this call remains unverified. Germline V lookup: CDR1 MNHNS, CDR2 SASEGT. The CDR3 loop spans 15 amino acids. CDR3 sequence reads: CASSAVLDRFYGYTF.

Considering frequency, this clonotype is medium-sized. The chain carries TRBV5-4 and TRBJ1-2; the D call of TRBD1 rests on TCRdb alone, since no DNA is present to check it. Germline V gives CDR1 SGHNT, CDR2 YYREEE (reference sequence). The CDR3 has 13 amino acids. CDR3 sequence: CASSLGGSRDYTF. Combining the CDR3 with reference TRBV5-4 and TRBJ1-2 gives the whole variable domain ETGVTQSPTHLIKTRGQQVTLRCSSQSGHNTVSWYQQALGQGPQFIFQYYREEENGRGNFPPRFSGLQFPNYSSELNVNALELDDSALYLCASSLGGSRDYTFGSGTRLTVV.

This clonotype shows up as medium-sized by frequency. The chain combines TRBV14 with TRBJ2-5; TCRdb's D call of TRBD1 is untestable without DNA. This CDR3 comprises 15 residues. Per germline, CDR1 SGHDN and CDR2 FVKESK. CDR3 sequence reads: CASSPGQGASETQYF. The full variable domain, in which reference TRBV14 and TRBJ2-5 provide the parts outside the CDR3, is EAGVTQFPSHSVIEKGQTVTLRCDPISGHDNLYWYRRVMGKEIKFLLHFVKESKQDESGMPNNRFLAERTGGTYSTLKVQPAELEDSGVYFCASSPGQGASETQYFGPGTRLLVL.

This clonotype is identified as medium-sized from frequency. CDR3 region: CASSLVPVTNTEAFF. The chain links TRBV12-3 or TRBV12-4 to TRBJ1-1. The CDR3 is 15 amino acids.

By frequency, this clonotype is large. The CDR3 loop reads CSVEEENTEAFF. The gene calls are TRBV29-1 and TRBJ1-1. The CDR3 sequence is 12 residues long. Germline assignment: CDR1 SQVTM and CDR2 ANQGSEA.

Frequency places this clonotype as medium-sized (0.01 to 0.1%). The CDR3 here is CASSMKAGTGRTGELFF. The chain links TRBV19 to TRBJ2-2; without DNA, the TCRdb call of TRBD1 cannot be checked. CDR3 length equals 17 residues. Germline CDR1 and CDR2: LNHDA and SQIVND (reference sequence).

V gene TRBV5-4 combines with J gene TRBJ2-2; the TCRdb call, TRBD2, lacks DNA for checking. Germline values: CDR1 SGHNT, CDR2 YYREEE (reference sequence). The CDR3 is 18 amino acids. The CDR3 is CASSSDLSGTLNTGELFF. Full variable domain (outside the CDR3, taken from reference TRBV5-4 and TRBJ2-2): ETGVTQSPTHLIKTRGQQVTLRCSSQSGHNTVSWYQQALGQGPQFIFQYYREEENGRGNFPPRFSGLQFPNYSSELNVNALELDDSALYLCASSSDLSGTLNTGELFFGEGSRLTVL.

This clonotype registers medium-sized by frequency. The genes are TRBV29-1 and TRBJ1-2; TCRdb reports TRBD1, a call that lacks DNA to check it against. This CDR3 spans 14 amino acids. The germline V gene encodes CDR1 SQVTM and CDR2 ANQGSEA. The CDR3: CSVDNGGQVYGYTF.

This clonotype is identified as medium-sized from frequency. The rearrangement joins TRBV18 to TRBJ1-5; TCRdb lists TRBD1, though no DNA is available to test this call. CDR3 length: 16 residues. Germline V lookup: CDR1 KGHSH, CDR2 LQKENI. The CDR3 reads CASSPGGRDSNQPQHF.

By frequency, this clonotype registers hyperexpanded. The rearrangement uses TRBV6-5 and TRBJ2-3; TCRdb returns TRBD1, unconfirmable since there is no DNA. In germline, CDR1 is MNHEY, CDR2 SVGAGI. The CDR3 is 14 residues long. CDR3 residues: CASSYSTGADTQYF.

This clonotype is medium-sized by frequency. This rearrangement joins TRBV5-5 to TRBJ1-2; absent DNA, TCRdb's TRBD1 call cannot be checked. Germline V gene lookup returns CDR1 SGHKS and CDR2 YYEKEE (reference sequence). CDR3 length equals 15 residues. The CDR3 spells CASSWDYNRARDYTF.

This clonotype is labeled medium-sized based on frequency. The gene calls are TRBV6-6 and TRBJ2-4; the TRBD1 assignment by TCRdb is unverifiable without DNA. The CDR3 has 14 residues. Germline CDR1 and CDR2: MNHNY and SVGAGI (reference sequence). The CDR3 loop is CASKTGIAKNIQYF.